The 12 T cell receptor beta chains below were found in one sample sequenced in a study of CD8+CD57+ T cells in acquired aplastic anemia. Both TCR beta VDJ combination and CDR3 sequence profiling were carried out. Genomic DNA was the template for this profiling. TCRdb processed the reads anew with MiXCR; each CDR3 protein has one entry. Here the sample spans 180,000 or so distinct CDR3 sequences, around 48% being singletons. Before being chosen for sequencing, patients had shown CD8+CD57+ cell expansion by flow cytometry. The sequenced sample was sorted CD4+, CD8+, or CD8+CD57+ T cells (not recorded which) from PBMCs. These TCRs come from a human donor with aplastic anemia.

The chain has TRBV19 and TRBJ1-5; no definite D call. Trimming took 6 bases from V and 3 from J, leaving 15 bases between them. Germline assignment: CDR1 LNHDA and CDR2 SQIVND (reference sequence). The CDR3 runs 15 residues. CDR3 coding DNA: TGTGCCAGTAGGGAAGGACGGTGGAACAATCAGCCCCAGCATTTT. Amino acid sequence: CASREGRWNNQPQHF. The whole variable domain, filled in from reference TRBV19 and TRBJ1-5, reads DGGITQSPKYLFRKEGQNVTLSCEQNLNHDAMYWYRQDPGQGLRLIYYSQIVNDFQKGDIAEGYSVSREKKESFPLTVTSAQKNPTAFYLCASREGRWNNQPQHFGDGTRLSIL.

J is TRBJ1-2 and V is TRBV6-1; D uncertain. Trimming shortened V by 8 bases and J by 4 bases, and 17 bases separated the two germline ends. CDR1 and CDR2 (germline): MNHNS, SASEGT. The CDR3 length is 14 residues. The CDR3 DNA reads TGTGCCAGCGCCCTGATGGAGCTCGGCTATGGCTACACCTTC. Translation: CASALMELGYGYTF.

This chain uses TRBV19 with TRBJ1-5; no clear D gene. From germline, CDR1 is LNHDA and CDR2 SQIVND (reference sequence). Trimming removed 1 base from V and 5 bases from J, with 6 bases in between. The CDR3 spans 13 residues. The CDR3 spells CASSIGPYQPQHF. The CDR3 DNA follows: TGTGCCAGTAGTATAGGGCCGTATCAGCCCCAGCATTTT.

This clonotype was recorded a few times. The chain combines TRBV7-9 with TRBJ2-7, with D hard to call. V lost 5 bases, J lost 6 bases, and 8 bases lay in between. The CDR3 runs to 11 residues. Germline CDR1 is SEHNR and CDR2 is FQNEAQ (reference sequence). The CDR3 DNA is TGTGCCAGCAGCCCGCGGATCGAGCAGTACTTC. Its translation is CASSPRIEQYF.

This clonotype was found many times. The V gene is TRBV5-1, the J gene TRBJ2-5, with 8 nucleotides matching TRBD2. The germline CDR1 and CDR2 sequences are SGHRS and YFSETQ. The CDR3 is 13 amino acids. V trimming: 5 bases; J trimming: 2 bases; junction bases outside the gene matches: 2. CDR3 sequence: CASRRGDQETQYF. CDR3 sequence (DNA): TGCGCCAGCAGGCGGGGGGATCAAGAGACCCAGTACTTC.

The chain combines TRBV7-6 with TRBJ1-1, with TRBD1 matching 8 bases. The CDR3 runs 15 residues. Trimming at V came to 4 bases and at J to 6 bases, leaving 10 bases not matched to a gene. Germline V gene data show CDR1 as SGHVS and CDR2 as FNYEAQ. The CDR3 is CASSSSSGQAPEAFF. CDR3 nucleotide sequence: TGTGCCAGCAGCTCCAGCTCGGGACAGGCCCCTGAAGCTTTCTTT.

This clonotype was seen many times. The chain joins TRBV9 to TRBJ2-1, with a possible D match to TRBD1 (6 bases). The CDR3 has 16 residues. Trimming took 4 bases from V and 0 from J, leaving 14 bases between them. Germline V CDR1 and CDR2: SGDLS, YYNGEE. The chain's CDR3 is CASSPRGRDSYNEQFF. As DNA, the CDR3 is TGTGCCAGCAGCCCCAGGGGACGGGACTCCTACAATGAGCAGTTCTTC.

V gene TRBV4-2 combines with J gene TRBJ1-4; possible D gene TRBD1, 5 bases. V was shortened by 2 bases and J by 6 bases, with 19 bases between the two germline ends. The CDR3 loop spans 17 amino acids. CDR1 and CDR2 (germline): LGHNA, YNFKEQ. The CDR3, as DNA: TGTGCCAGCAGCCAACGGGACCCGATGTGGACCGATGAAAAACTGTTTTTT. This gives the protein CASSQRDPMWTDEKLFF.

This clonotype appeared many times. The chain carries TRBV2 and TRBJ2-6; D is unresolved. Per germline, CDR1 SNHLY and CDR2 FYNNEI. With 3 bases removed from V and 0 bases from J, the gap between germline ends came to 6 bases. The CDR3 is 15 residues long. CDR3 sequence (DNA): TGTGCCAGCAGTGACTGGGGCTCTGGGGCCAACGTCCTGACTTTC. Its translation is CASSDWGSGANVLTF.

The chain recombines TRBV20-1 with TRBJ1-1; 7 bases map to TRBD1. V was pared by 6 bases and J by 5 bases, with 15 bases of the junction left unmatched. Germline CDR1 DFQATT, CDR2 SNEGSKA (reference sequence). CDR3 length: 15 amino acids. The CDR3 sequence is CSAVPGGRQPTEAFF. CDR3 sequence (DNA): TGCAGTGCGGTGCCAGGGGGACGGCAGCCGACTGAAGCTTTCTTT.

This chain connects TRBV7-6 to TRBJ1-4, with no clear D. The V gene's germline CDR1 is SGHVS and CDR2 FNYEAQ. V was cut by 5 bases and J by 5 bases, with 15 bases left in between. This CDR3 contains 15 residues. CDR3 in DNA: TGTGCCAGCAGCCCGACGGATCTGCGGAATGAAAAACTGTTTTTT. As protein: CASSPTDLRNEKLFF.

The V gene is TRBV9, the J gene TRBJ1-6; TRBD1 might be the D (5 bases). The V and J ends lost 1 base and 0 bases respectively, with 8 bases between them. This CDR3 contains 16 residues. The V gene's germline CDR1 is SGDLS and CDR2 YYNGEE. CDR3 in amino acids: CASSVTDSSYNSPLHF. In DNA form, the CDR3 reads TGTGCCAGCAGCGTAACAGACAGCTCCTATAATTCACCCCTCCACTTT. Full variable domain (outside the CDR3, taken from reference TRBV9 and TRBJ1-6): DSGVTQTPKHLITATGQRVTLRCSPRSGDLSVYWYQQSLDQGLQFLIQYYNGEERAKGNILERFSAQQFPDLHSELNLSSLELGDSALYFCASSVTDSSYNSPLHFGNGTRLTVT.